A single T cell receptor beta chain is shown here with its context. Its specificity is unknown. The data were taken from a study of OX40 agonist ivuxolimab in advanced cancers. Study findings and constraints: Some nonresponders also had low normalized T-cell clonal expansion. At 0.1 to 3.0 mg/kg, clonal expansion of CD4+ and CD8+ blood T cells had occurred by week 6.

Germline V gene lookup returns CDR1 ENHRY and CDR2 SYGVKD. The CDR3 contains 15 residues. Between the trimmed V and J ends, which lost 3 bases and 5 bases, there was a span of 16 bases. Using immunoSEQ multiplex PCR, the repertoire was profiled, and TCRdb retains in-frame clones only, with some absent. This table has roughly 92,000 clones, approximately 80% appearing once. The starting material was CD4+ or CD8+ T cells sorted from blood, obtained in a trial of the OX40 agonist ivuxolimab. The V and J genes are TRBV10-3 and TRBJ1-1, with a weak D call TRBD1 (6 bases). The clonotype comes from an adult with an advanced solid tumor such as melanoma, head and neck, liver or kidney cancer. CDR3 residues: CAISESRGIETEAFF. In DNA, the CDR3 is TGTGCCATCAGTGAATCCAGGGGTATCGAGACTGAAGCTTTCTTT.